The rows below give T cell receptor beta chains drawn from one sample of a study of blood T cell repertoires in COVID-19. Profiling relied on immunoSEQ multiplex PCR, and the TCRdb table lists in-frame clones only, not all of them. The data show around 130,000 clones, 80% to 85% seen once. The source material was peripheral blood. The origin of the receptors is a woman aged 25 to 45 who had recovered from COVID-19. CDR3s include the opening cysteine and the closing phenylalanine or tryptophan. The order of the fields is clone size, J gene, V gene, D gene, CDR3 protein, CDR3 DNA. D genes are given only for firm matches. Expanded clones are given a class, and other clones once, few, many or no size at all.

NA	TRBJ2-1	TRBV4-2	TRBD2	CASSQDLAGEVTDEQFF	TGTGCCAGCAGCCAAGATCTAGCGGGAGAGGTTACGGATGAGCAGTTCTTC
NA	TRBJ1-2	TRBV19	NA	CATASYGYTF	TGTGCCACTGCTAGCTATGGCTACACCTTC
NA	TRBJ2-2	TRBV12-5	NA	CASGSGTGFGELFF	TGTGCTAGTGGTTCCGGCACAGGGTTCGGGGAGCTGTTTTTT
NA	TRBJ1-4	TRBV7-9	NA	CASSLEATGPGGEKLFF	TGTGCCAGCAGCTTAGAGGCTACAGGCCCCGGGGGTGAAAAACTGTTTTTT
NA	TRBJ2-7	TRBV27	TRBD1	CASSLGSPWTGPSVGAYEQYF	TGTGCCAGCAGTTTAGGTTCGCCTTGGACAGGGCCTAGTGTGGGAGCCTACGAGCAGTACTTC
NA	TRBJ2-1	TRBV3-1/TRBV3-2	TRBD2	CASSQDGIAGDNEQFF	TGTGCCAGCAGCCAAGATGGGATAGCGGGGGACAATGAGCAGTTCTTC
few	TRBJ1-6	TRBV18	TRBD1	CASSPLPPGGLSDNSPLHF	TGTGCCAGCTCACCACTTCCGCCAGGGGGCCTTTCCGATAATTCACCCCTCCACTTT
NA	TRBJ2-3	TRBV6-1	NA	CASSEDPGADTQYF	TGTGCCAGCAGTGAAGATCCAGGGGCAGATACGCAGTATTTT
NA	TRBJ2-1	TRBV7-9	NA	CASSLEAHGGEQFF	TGTGCCAGCAGCTTAGAGGCCCACGGCGGTGAGCAGTTCTTC
NA	TRBJ2-7	TRBV7-3	TRBD2	CASSLAGGSYEQYF	TGTGCCAGCAGCTTAGCGGGAGGGAGCTACGAGCAGTACTTC
NA	TRBJ1-1	TRBV5-1	NA	CASSFQGPNTEAFF	TGCGCCAGCAGCTTTCAGGGGCCGAACACTGAAGCTTTCTTT
NA	TRBJ2-1	TRBV19	NA	CASSIVGAREQFF	TGTGCCAGTAGTATTGTGGGGGCGCGTGAGCAGTTCTTC
NA	TRBJ2-7	TRBV10-2	NA	CASSDLGGVAYEQYF	TGCGCCAGCAGTGATTTAGGCGGGGTGGCCTACGAGCAGTACTTC
NA	TRBJ1-2	TRBV5-5	NA	CASSLSGGYGYTF	TGTGCCAGCAGCTTGTCGGGAGGGTATGGCTACACCTTC
NA	TRBJ1-2	TRBV6-5	TRBD1	CASSYGDRGDGYTF	TGTGCCAGCAGTTACGGGGACAGGGGTGATGGCTACACCTTC
NA	TRBJ2-1	TRBV5-1	TRBD1	CASSHLQGGGNEQFF	TGCGCCAGCAGCCACCTACAGGGGGGTGGCAATGAGCAGTTCTTC
NA	TRBJ1-1	TRBV5-1	NA	CASSSTGYAEAFF	TGCGCCAGCAGCTCGACAGGATACGCTGAAGCTTTCTTT
NA	TRBJ1-2	TRBV10-1	NA	CASNPPGPGGYGYTF	TGCGCCAGCAATCCCCCGGGTCCTGGTGGGTATGGCTACACCTTC
NA	TRBJ1-1	TRBV7-8	NA	CASSLQGWNTEAFF	TGTGCCAGCAGCTTACAGGGGTGGAACACTGAAGCTTTCTTT
NA	TRBJ1-1	TRBV6-1	NA	CASSEEGRRTEAFF	TGTGCCAGCAGTGAGGAGGGCCGGCGCACTGAAGCTTTCTTT
NA	TRBJ1-2	TRBV5-1	NA	CASSPDSYGYTF	TGCGCCAGCAGCCCTGACAGCTATGGCTACACCTTC
once	TRBJ1-2	TRBV9	NA	CASSKRTGNYGYTF	TGTGCCAGCAGCAAGCGTACAGGGAACTATGGCTACACCTTC
once	TRBJ1-5	TRBV11-2	NA	CASSSTGSNQPQHF	TGTGCCAGCAGCTCGACAGGAAGTAATCAGCCCCAGCATTTT
once	TRBJ1-2	TRBV18	TRBD1	CASTRQGEDGYTF	TGTGCCAGCACTCGACAGGGGGAAGATGGCTACACCTTC
NA	TRBJ1-4	TRBV5-8	NA	CASSLGRQQDEKLFF	TGTGCCAGCAGCTTGGGCCGACAGCAGGATGAAAAACTGTTTTTT
NA	TRBJ2-7	TRBV5-6	TRBD2	CASSFGGMHSYEQYF	TGTGCCAGCAGCTTCGGGGGGATGCATTCCTACGAGCAGTACTTC
NA	TRBJ2-7	TRBV15	NA	CATSRLRRQAHYEQYF	TGTGCCACCAGCAGACTCCGGCGACAGGCCCACTACGAGCAGTACTTC
NA	TRBJ1-2	TRBV6-5	NA	CASMLAYGYTF	TGTGCCAGCATGCTAGCTTATGGCTACACCTTC
NA	TRBJ2-1	TRBV10-1	NA	CASSDRGTVNEQFF	TGCGCCAGCAGTGACCGGGGGACGGTCAATGAGCAGTTCTTC
few	TRBJ2-7	TRBV2	TRBD1	CASTRGQGAYEQYF	TGTGCCAGCACCCGAGGACAGGGGGCCTACGAGCAGTACTTC
NA	TRBJ2-3	TRBV11-2	NA	CASSLLRGGVPDTQYF	TGTGCCAGCAGCTTATTAAGAGGGGGGGTCCCAGATACGCAGTATTTT
NA	TRBJ1-4	TRBV2	TRBD1	CASSPGQGRVEKLFF	TGTGCCAGCAGCCCGGGACAGGGGAGAGTCGAAAAACTGTTTTTT
NA	TRBJ2-6	TRBV5-1	NA	CASSFLSSGANVLTF	TGCGCCAGCAGCTTTCTGAGCTCTGGGGCCAACGTCCTGACTTTC
once	TRBJ2-7	TRBV6-5	NA	CASSYGGGGSYEQYF	TGTGCCAGCAGTTACGGCGGCGGTGGCTCCTACGAGCAGTACTTC
NA	TRBJ2-2	TRBV19	TRBD2	CASSMAGGNTGELFF	TGTGCCAGTAGTATGGCGGGAGGGAACACCGGGGAGCTGTTTTTT
NA	TRBJ1-1	TRBV14	TRBD1	CASSFRTGVRNTEAFF	TGTGCCAGCAGCTTTCGGACAGGAGTGCGGAACACTGAAGCTTTCTTT
NA	TRBJ1-4	TRBV2	NA	CASSEMDITTNEKLFF	TGTGCCAGCAGTGAAATGGACATTACAACTAATGAAAAACTGTTTTTT
NA	TRBJ1-4	TRBV12-3/TRBV12-4	NA	CASSLGGAEKLFF	TGTGCCAGCAGTTTGGGGGGGGCGGAAAAACTGTTTTTT
many	TRBJ1-1	TRBV15	NA	CATSRDGAKNTEAFF	TGTGCCACCAGCAGAGATGGGGCAAAGAACACTGAAGCTTTCTTT
NA	TRBJ1-6	TRBV11-2	NA	CASSPKLRGSRNSPLHF	TGTGCCAGCAGCCCCAAACTGAGGGGGTCGCGGAATTCACCCCTCCACTTT
NA	TRBJ2-3	TRBV5-1	TRBD1	CASSWADRGRADTQYF	TGCGCCAGCAGCTGGGCAGACAGGGGTAGGGCAGATACGCAGTATTTT
NA	TRBJ2-7	TRBV18	TRBD1	CASSPGTGVSYEQYF	TGTGCCAGCTCGCCCGGGACAGGGGTTTCCTACGAGCAGTACTTC
NA	TRBJ2-7	TRBV2	NA	CASSEQGSSYEQYF	TGTGCCAGCAGTGAACAGGGGAGCTCCTACGAGCAGTACTTC
once	TRBJ2-7	TRBV5-1	TRBD2	CASSSRLAGDYEQYF	TGCGCCAGCAGCTCCAGGCTAGCGGGAGACTACGAGCAGTACTTC
NA	TRBJ1-1	TRBV11-2	TRBD1	CASSITGTGVTEAFF	TGTGCCAGCAGCATTACCGGGACAGGGGTTACTGAAGCTTTCTTT
NA	TRBJ1-4	TRBV12-5	NA	CASGLVRKEAGEEGRSNEKLFF	TGTGCTAGTGGTTTGGTACGAAAAGAGGCAGGGGAAGAGGGCAGATCTAATGAAAAACTGTTTTTT
NA	TRBJ1-5	TRBV3-1/TRBV3-2	TRBD1	CASSQGTGVGQPQHF	TGTGCCAGCAGCCAAGGGACAGGGGTAGGGCAGCCCCAGCATTTT
NA	TRBJ1-5	TRBV7-8	NA	CASSLLGVPYNQPQHF	TGTGCCAGCAGCTTATTAGGGGTTCCCTACAATCAGCCCCAGCATTTT
NA	TRBJ2-5	TRBV7-9	NA	CASSLTGGRTETQYF	TGTGCCAGCAGCTTAACTGGGGGGAGAACAGAGACCCAGTACTTC
NA	TRBJ2-1	TRBV9	NA	CASSVILGGEQFF	TGTGCCAGCAGCGTGATTCTAGGGGGTGAGCAGTTCTTC
NA	TRBJ2-3	TRBV18	TRBD2	CASSRRTRPDTQYF	TGTGCCAGCTCACGGAGGACTAGGCCAGATACGCAGTATTTT
few	TRBJ1-1	TRBV5-1	TRBD1	CASSLNQGANTEAFF	TGCGCCAGCAGCTTGAATCAGGGGGCGAACACTGAAGCTTTCTTT
few	TRBJ1-1	TRBV19	NA	CASSIAGVTEAFF	TGTGCCAGTAGTATAGCAGGGGTCACTGAAGCTTTCTTT
NA	TRBJ1-6	TRBV5-6	TRBD1	CASLDSKGASPLHF	TGTGCCAGCCTTGACTCCAAGGGGGCCTCACCCCTCCACTTT
NA	TRBJ1-5	TRBV24-1	NA	CATSDATVNQPQHF	TGTGCCACCAGTGACGCTACAGTCAATCAGCCCCAGCATTTT
once	TRBJ2-7	TRBV9	NA	CASSVGQGTYEQYF	TGTGCCAGCAGCGTAGGGCAGGGGACCTACGAGCAGTACTTC
NA	TRBJ2-2	TRBV5-1	NA	CASSIQGAGELFF	TGCGCCAGCAGCATACAGGGTGCCGGGGAGCTGTTTTTT
NA	TRBJ2-1	TRBV9	NA	CASSVSGDYYNEQFF	TGTGCCAGCAGCGTTTCGGGGGATTATTACAATGAGCAGTTCTTC
NA	TRBJ1-1	TRBV19	NA	CASRPGGGSGPTEAFF	TGTGCCAGTAGACCCGGGGGGGGCTCGGGTCCCACTGAAGCTTTCTTT